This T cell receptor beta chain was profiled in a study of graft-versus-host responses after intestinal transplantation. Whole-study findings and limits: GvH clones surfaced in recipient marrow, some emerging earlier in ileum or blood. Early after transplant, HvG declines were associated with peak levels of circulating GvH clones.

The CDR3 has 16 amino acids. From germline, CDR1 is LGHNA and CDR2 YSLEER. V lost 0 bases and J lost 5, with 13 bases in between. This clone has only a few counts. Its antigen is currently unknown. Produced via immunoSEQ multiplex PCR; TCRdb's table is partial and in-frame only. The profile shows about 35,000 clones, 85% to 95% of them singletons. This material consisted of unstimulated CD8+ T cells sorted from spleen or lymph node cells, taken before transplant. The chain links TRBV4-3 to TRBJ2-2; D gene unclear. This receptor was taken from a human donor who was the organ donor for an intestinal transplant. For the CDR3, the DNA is TGCGCCAGCAGCCAAGATCTGCGCAAGGGTACCGGGGAGCTGTTTTTT. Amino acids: CASSQDLRKGTGELFF.